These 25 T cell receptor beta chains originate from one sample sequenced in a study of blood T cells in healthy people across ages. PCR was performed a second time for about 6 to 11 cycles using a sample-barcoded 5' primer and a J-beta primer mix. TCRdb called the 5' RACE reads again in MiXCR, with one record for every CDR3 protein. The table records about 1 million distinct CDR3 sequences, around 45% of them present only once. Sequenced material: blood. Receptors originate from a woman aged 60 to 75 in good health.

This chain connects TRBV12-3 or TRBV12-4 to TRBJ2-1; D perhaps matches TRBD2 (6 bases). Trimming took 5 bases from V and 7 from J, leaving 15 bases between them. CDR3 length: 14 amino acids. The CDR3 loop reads CASSPTGLGNEQFF. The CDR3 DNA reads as TGTGCCAGCAGTCCCACGGGACTGGGAAATGAGCAGTTCTTC.

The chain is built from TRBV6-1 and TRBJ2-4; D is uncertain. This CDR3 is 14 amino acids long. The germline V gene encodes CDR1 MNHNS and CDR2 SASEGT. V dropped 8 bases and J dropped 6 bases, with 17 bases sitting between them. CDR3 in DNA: TGTGCCAGCTGGACCCTGAGAGGCACAAACATTCAGTACTTC. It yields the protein CASWTLRGTNIQYF.

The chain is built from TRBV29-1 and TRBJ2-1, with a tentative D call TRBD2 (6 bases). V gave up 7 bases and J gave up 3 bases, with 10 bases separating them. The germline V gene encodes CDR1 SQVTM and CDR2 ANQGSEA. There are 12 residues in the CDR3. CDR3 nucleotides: TGCAGCGGGACGGAGGGCTACAATGAGCAGTTCTTC. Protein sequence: CSGTEGYNEQFF.

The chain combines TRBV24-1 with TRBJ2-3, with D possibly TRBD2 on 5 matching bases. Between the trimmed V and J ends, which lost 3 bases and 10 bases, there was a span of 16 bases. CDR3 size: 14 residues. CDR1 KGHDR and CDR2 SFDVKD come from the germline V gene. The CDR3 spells CATSDPGPTEAQYF. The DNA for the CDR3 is TGTGCCACCAGTGATCCCGGCCCTACGGAGGCGCAGTATTTT.

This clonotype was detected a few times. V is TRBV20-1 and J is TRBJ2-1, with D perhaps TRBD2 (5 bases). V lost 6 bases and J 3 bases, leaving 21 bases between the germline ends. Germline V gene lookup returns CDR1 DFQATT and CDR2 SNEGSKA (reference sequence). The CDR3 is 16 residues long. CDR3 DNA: TGCAGTGCCCCTCCGGCTAGCCCAAATTACTACAATGAGCAGTTCTTC. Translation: CSAPPASPNYYNEQFF.

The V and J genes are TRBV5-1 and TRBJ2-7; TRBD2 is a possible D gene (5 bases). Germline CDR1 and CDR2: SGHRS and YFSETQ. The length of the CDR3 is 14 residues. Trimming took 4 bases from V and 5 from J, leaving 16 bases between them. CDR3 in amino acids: CASSPGRPINEQYF. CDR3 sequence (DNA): TGCGCCAGCAGCCCGGGGAGACCCATCAACGAGCAGTACTTC.

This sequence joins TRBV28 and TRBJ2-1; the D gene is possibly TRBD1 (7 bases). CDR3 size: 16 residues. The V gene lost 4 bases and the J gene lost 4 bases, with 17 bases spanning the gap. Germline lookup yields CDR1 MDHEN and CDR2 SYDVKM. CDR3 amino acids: CASSSTGQGGYNEQFF. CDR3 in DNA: TGTGCCAGCAGTTCGACAGGGCAAGGGGGGTACAATGAGCAGTTCTTC.

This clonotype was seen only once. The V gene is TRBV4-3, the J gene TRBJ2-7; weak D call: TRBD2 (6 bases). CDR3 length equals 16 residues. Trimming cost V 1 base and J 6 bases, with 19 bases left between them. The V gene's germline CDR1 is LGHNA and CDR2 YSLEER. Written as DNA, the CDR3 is TGCGCCAGCAGCCAAGTGGGCGGGTCGGGAGCAGGCGAGCAGTACTTC. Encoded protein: CASSQVGGSGAGEQYF.

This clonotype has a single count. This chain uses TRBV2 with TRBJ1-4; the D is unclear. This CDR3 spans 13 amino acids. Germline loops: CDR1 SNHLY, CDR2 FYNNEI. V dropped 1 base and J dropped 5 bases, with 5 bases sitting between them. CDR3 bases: TGTGCCAGCAGTGAAGACGGAAATGAAAAACTGTTTTTT. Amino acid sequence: CASSEDGNEKLFF. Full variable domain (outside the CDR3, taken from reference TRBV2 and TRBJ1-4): EPEVTQTPSHQVTQMGQEVILRCVPISNHLYFYWYRQILGQKVEFLVSFYNNEISEKSEIFDDQFSVERPDGSNFTLKIRSTKLEDSAMYFCASSEDGNEKLFFGSGTQLSVL.

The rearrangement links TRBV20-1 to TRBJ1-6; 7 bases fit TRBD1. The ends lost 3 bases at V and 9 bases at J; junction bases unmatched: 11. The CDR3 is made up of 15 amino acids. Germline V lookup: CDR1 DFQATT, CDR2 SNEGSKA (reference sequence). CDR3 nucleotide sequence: TGCAGTGCTAGTGACGGGACAGCGAGCGGTTCACCCCTCCACTTT. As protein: CSASDGTASGSPLHF.

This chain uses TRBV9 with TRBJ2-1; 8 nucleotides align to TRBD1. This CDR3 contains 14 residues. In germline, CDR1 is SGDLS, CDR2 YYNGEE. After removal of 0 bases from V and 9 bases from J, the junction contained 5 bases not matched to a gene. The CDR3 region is CASSVGTGSAEQFF. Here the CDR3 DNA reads TGTGCCAGCAGCGTAGGGACAGGGTCGGCTGAGCAGTTCTTC.

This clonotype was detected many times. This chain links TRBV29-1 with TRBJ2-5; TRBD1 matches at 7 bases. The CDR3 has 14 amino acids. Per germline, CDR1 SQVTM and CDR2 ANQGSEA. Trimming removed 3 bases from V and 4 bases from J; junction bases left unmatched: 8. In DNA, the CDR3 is TGCAGCGTTGATAACAGGGGAAGGAGAGAGACCCAGTACTTC. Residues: CSVDNRGRRETQYF.

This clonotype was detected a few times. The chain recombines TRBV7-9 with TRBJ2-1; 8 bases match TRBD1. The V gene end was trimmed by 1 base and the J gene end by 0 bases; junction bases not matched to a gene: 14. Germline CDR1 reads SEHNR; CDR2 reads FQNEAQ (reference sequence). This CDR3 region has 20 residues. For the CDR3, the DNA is TGTGCCAGCAGCTTAGAGAGGAGGACAGGGACCCCTCGCTCCTACAATGAGCAGTTCTTC. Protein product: CASSLERRTGTPRSYNEQFF.

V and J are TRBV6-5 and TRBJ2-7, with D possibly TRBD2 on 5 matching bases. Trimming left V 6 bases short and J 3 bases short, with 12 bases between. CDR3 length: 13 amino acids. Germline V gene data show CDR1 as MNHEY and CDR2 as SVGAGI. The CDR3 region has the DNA TGTGCCAGCAGACCTGACGGGGACTACGAGCAGTACTTC. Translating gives CASRPDGDYEQYF.

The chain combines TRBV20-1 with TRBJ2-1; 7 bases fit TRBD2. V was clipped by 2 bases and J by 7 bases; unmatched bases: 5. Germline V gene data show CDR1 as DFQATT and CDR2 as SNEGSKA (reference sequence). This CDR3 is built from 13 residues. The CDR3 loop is CSARPSGRNEQFF. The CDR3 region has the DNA TGCAGTGCTAGACCTAGCGGTAGGAATGAGCAGTTCTTC.

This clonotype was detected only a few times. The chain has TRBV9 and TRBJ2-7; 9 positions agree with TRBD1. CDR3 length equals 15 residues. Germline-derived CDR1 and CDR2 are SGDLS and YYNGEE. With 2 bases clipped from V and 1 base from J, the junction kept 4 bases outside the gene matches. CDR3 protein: CASSVGTGTSYEQYF. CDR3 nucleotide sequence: TGTGCCAGCAGCGTCGGGACAGGGACATCCTACGAGCAGTACTTC.

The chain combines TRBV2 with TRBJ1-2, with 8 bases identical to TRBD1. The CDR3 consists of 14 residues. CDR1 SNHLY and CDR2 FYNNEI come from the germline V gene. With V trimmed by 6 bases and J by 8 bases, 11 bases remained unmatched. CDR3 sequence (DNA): TGTGCCAGCAGAGCAGGGGGCACGACGGAGGGCTACACCTTC. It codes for CASRAGGTTEGYTF.

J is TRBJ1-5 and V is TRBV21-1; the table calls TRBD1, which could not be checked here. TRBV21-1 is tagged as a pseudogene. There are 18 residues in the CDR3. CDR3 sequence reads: CASSARDRVLDSSQPQHF. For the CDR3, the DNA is TGTGCCAGCAGCGCCCGGGACAGGGTATTAGATAGCAGTCAGCCCCAGCATTTT.

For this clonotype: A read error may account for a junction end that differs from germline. CDR3 in DNA: TGCGGCGTTGGTTGGCGGGACAGGCCCGAGTACCAAGAGACCCAGTACTTC. Translation gives CGVGWRDRPEYQETQYF. The chain joins TRBV29-1 to TRBJ2-5, with 8 bases identical to TRBD1. CDR1 is SQVTM and CDR2 is ANQGSEA in the germline V gene. The CDR3 contains 17 residues.

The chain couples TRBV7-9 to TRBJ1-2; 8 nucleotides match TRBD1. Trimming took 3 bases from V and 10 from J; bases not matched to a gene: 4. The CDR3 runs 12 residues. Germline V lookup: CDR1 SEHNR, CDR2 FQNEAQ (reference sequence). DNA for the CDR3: TGTGCCAGCAGCTTGACAGGGGAGACCTACACCTTC. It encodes CASSLTGETYTF.

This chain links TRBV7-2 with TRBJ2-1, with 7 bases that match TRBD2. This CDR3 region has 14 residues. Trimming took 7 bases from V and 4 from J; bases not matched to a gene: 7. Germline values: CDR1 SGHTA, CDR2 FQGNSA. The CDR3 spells CASMPRGGYNEQFF. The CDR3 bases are TGTGCCAGCATGCCGCGCGGGGGATACAATGAGCAGTTCTTC.

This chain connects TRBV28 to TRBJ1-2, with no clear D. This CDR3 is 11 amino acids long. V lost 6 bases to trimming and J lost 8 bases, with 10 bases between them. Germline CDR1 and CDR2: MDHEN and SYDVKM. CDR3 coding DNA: TGTGCCAGCAGACAGCTGGGCGGCTACACCTTC. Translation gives CASRQLGGYTF.

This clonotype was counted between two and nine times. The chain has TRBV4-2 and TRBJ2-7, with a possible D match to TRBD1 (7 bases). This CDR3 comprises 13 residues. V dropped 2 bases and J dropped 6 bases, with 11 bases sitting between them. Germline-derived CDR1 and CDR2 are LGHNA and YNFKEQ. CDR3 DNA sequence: TGTGCCAGCAGCCAATACCAGGGGGGCGAGCAGTACTTC. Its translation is CASSQYQGGEQYF.

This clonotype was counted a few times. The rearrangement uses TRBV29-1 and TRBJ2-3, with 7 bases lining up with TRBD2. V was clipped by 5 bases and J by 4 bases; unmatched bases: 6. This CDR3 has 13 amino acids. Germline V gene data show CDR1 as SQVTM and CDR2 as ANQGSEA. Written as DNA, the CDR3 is TGCAGCGTTCGAGCGGGAAGTGCAGATACGCAGTATTTT. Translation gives CSVRAGSADTQYF.

CDR3 nucleotides: TGCAGTGCTAGAGCAGCACTAGCGGGACCTATTACGCAGTATTTT. This sequence encodes CSARAALAGPITQYF. The V gene is TRBV20-1, the J gene TRBJ2-3; TRBD2 matches 10 bases. V shed 1 base, J shed 8 bases, and the junction held 9 bases outside the gene matches. The CDR3 runs to 15 residues. Germline-derived CDR1 and CDR2 are DFQATT and SNEGSKA (reference sequence).